This T cell receptor beta chain derives from a study of cytomegalovirus exposure and HLA in healthy donors. Points from the study as a whole: Of the V segments, some could not be distinguished, including TRBV6-2 and TRBV6-3, and were excluded.

As concerns this clone: Antigen unknown. This sample also contains other DNA sequences that code for the same CDR3.

The CDR3 is 14 residues long. Germline trimming cut 4 bases from V and 2 bases from J; bases unmatched to any gene: 6. The germline V gene encodes CDR1 SGDLS and CDR2 YYNGEE. Primers: 60 Vbeta forward and 13 Jbeta reverse. In the source study's methods: Approximately 86 million unique TCR beta chains, some 9.9 million shared, were counted in a later analysis. The method was immunoSEQ multiplex PCR; TCRdb's version includes in-frame clones alone and lacks a portion of them. That table is the source of V, J and clone size, and D and trimming were worked out from the DNA. This table has 110,000 to 150,000 clones, about 80% appearing once.

This receptor was identified in a man between 40 and 49 years old in good health and CMV-seropositive. Sequenced material: PBMCs. The chain employs TRBV9 and TRBJ2-7; 7 bases map to TRBD1. CDR3 sequence reads: CASSPTGSPYEQYF. The CDR3 nucleotides are TGTGCCAGCAGCCCGACAGGGTCCCCCTACGAGCAGTACTTC.